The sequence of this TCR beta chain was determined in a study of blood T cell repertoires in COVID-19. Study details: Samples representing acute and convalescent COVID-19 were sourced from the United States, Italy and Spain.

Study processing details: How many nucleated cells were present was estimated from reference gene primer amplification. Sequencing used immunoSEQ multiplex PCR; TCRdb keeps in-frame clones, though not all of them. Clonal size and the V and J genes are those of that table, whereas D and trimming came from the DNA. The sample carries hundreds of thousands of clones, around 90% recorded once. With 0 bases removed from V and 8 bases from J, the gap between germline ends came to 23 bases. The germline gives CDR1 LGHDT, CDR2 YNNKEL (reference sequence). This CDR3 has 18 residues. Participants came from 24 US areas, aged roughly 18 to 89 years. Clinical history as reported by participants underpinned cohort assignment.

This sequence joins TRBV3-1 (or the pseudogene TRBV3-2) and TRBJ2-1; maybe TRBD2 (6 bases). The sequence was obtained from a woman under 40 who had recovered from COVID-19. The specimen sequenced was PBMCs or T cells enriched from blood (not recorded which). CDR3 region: CASSQEFGETGVGYEQFF. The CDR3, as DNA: TGTGCCAGCAGCCAAGAATTCGGTGAAACGGGAGTAGGGTATGAGCAGTTCTTC.